These T cell receptor beta chains were read from a single sample in a study of cytomegalovirus exposure and HLA in healthy donors. Data came from immunoSEQ multiplex PCR; TCRdb stores just in-frame clones and leaves some out. The table has roughly 70,000 clones, 60% to 75% seen once. The source material was PBMCs. The receptors stem from a male donor in good health and CMV-seropositive. CDR3s include the opening cysteine and the closing phenylalanine or tryptophan. D genes are given only for firm matches. The size field is filled for only some rows; it gives once, few, many or a size class.

j_call | d_call | v_call | clone_size | cdr3_aa | cdr3_nt
TRBJ1-1 | . | TRBV5-5 | . | CASSLHETQGPNTEAFF | TGTGCCAGCAGCCTACACGAGACGCAGGGGCCGAACACTGAAGCTTTCTTT
TRBJ1-2 | TRBD1 | TRBV6-5 | . | CASSYSGTAYGYTF | TGTGCCAGCAGTTACTCCGGGACAGCCTATGGCTACACCTTC
TRBJ2-5 | TRBD2 | TRBV7-3 | few | CASSSGLAGSGETQYF | TGTGCCAGCAGCTCCGGACTAGCGGGATCCGGGGAGACCCAGTACTTC
TRBJ1-6 | . | TRBV5-4 | . | CASSFRAKGSPLHF | TGTGCCAGCAGCTTCAGGGCTAAGGGATCACCCCTCCACTTT
TRBJ2-6 | . | TRBV6-1 | . | CASSEDSSGANVLTF | TGTGCCAGCAGTGAGGACAGCTCTGGGGCCAACGTCCTGACTTTC
TRBJ1-1 | . | TRBV9 | few | CASSVAGDTEAFF | TGTGCCAGCAGCGTGGCAGGGGACACTGAAGCTTTCTTT
TRBJ2-3 | . | TRBV2 | . | CASSPDRNTDTQYF | TGTGCCAGCAGTCCCGACAGGAACACAGATACGCAGTATTTT
TRBJ2-3 | TRBD2 | TRBV4-3 | . | CASSQASGGSTDTQYF | TGCGCCAGCAGCCAAGCTAGCGGGGGGAGCACAGATACGCAGTATTTT
TRBJ1-6 | TRBD1 | TRBV6-6 | . | CASSYPRTGGNSPLHF | TGTGCCAGCAGTTACCCTCGGACAGGGGGCAATTCACCCCTCCACTTT
TRBJ2-1 | . | TRBV5-1 | few | CASSIQGNEQFF | TGCGCCAGCAGCATACAGGGAAATGAGCAGTTCTTC
TRBJ2-7 | . | TRBV7-9 | few | CSSSLVGRGVYEQYF | TGTTCCAGCAGCTTAGTAGGCAGGGGGGTCTACGAGCAGTACTTC
TRBJ2-3 | TRBD2 | TRBV5-4 | . | CASSSGTSGPDTQYF | TGTGCCAGCAGTTCCGGGACTAGCGGACCAGATACGCAGTATTTT
TRBJ2-3 | TRBD1 | TRBV6-6 | . | CASSGGQGRRTDTQYF | TGTGCCAGCAGTGGGGGACAGGGGCGCCGCACAGATACGCAGTATTTT
TRBJ2-1 | . | TRBV5-1 | . | CASRGQDSYNEQFF | TGCGCCAGCAGAGGACAAGACTCCTACAATGAGCAGTTCTTC
TRBJ2-1 | . | TRBV6-1 | . | CASTETRSSYNEQFF | TGTGCCAGCACCGAAACTAGAAGCTCCTACAATGAGCAGTTCTTC
TRBJ2-7 | . | TRBV7-3 | . | CASSLLSQASYEQYF | TGTGCCAGCAGCTTACTTAGTCAGGCCTCCTACGAGCAGTACTTC
TRBJ2-7 | . | TRBV18 | few | CASSPARGIYEQYF | TGTGCCAGCTCACCTGCCCGGGGAATTTACGAGCAGTACTTC
TRBJ1-4 | TRBD1 | TRBV4-1 | . | CASSPGTANEKLFF | TGCGCCAGCAGCCCCGGGACAGCTAATGAAAAACTGTTTTTT